This entry lists 19 T cell receptor beta chains sequenced from one sample in a study of beta chain features in type 1 diabetes. The investigators reverse transcribed all of the isolated RNA, so they sequenced expressed TCRB transcripts. Sequencing used immunoSEQ multiplex PCR; TCRdb keeps in-frame clones, though not all of them. The sample records more than 250,000 clones, over 20% being singletons. The antigens for these receptors are not known. Findings and caveats of the study: TCRB CDR3 length was moderately but significantly reduced in all four CD4+ subsets of Type 1 diabetes patients.

Sequenced: naive CD4+ T cells from blood. The receptors derive from a woman aged 35 to 49 with type 1 diabetes.

The V and J genes are TRBV21-1 and TRBJ1-6. TRBV21-1 is assigned pseudogene status. The CDR3 loop spans 16 amino acids. The CDR3 DNA follows: TGTGCCAGCAGCAAAGATGATCAGGGGAGGGATTCACCCCTCCACTTT. It translates to CASSKDDQGRDSPLHF.

The sample holds a few counts of this clone. The chain combines TRBV29-1 with TRBJ1-4; D possibly corresponds to TRBD1 (5 bases). In germline, CDR1 is SQVTM, CDR2 ANQGSEA. The CDR3 extends over 13 amino acids. V lost 3 bases and J 4 bases, leaving 9 bases between the germline ends. In DNA, the CDR3 is TGCAGCGTTGACGGGGGTAGTAATGAAAAACTGTTTTTT. Residues: CSVDGGSNEKLFF.

The V gene is TRBV29-1, the J gene TRBJ1-1; tentatively, D is TRBD1 (6 bases). Germline V gene lookup returns CDR1 SQVTM and CDR2 ANQGSEA. The CDR3 has 12 residues. Trimming removed 4 bases from V and 8 bases from J, with 14 bases in between. The CDR3 is CSVVWGRHEAFF. The CDR3 bases are TGCAGCGTTGTGTGGGGGCGCCACGAAGCTTTCTTT. Filled out from reference TRBV29-1 and TRBJ1-1, the complete variable domain reads SAVISQKPSRDICQRGTSLTIQCQVDSQVTMMFWYRQQPGQSLTLIATANQGSEATYESGFVIDKFPISRPNLTFSTLTVSNMSPEDSSIYLCSVVWGRHEAFFGQGTRLTVV.

CDR3: CASSRDRGDTQYF. CDR3 DNA sequence: TGCGCCAGCAGCCGGGACAGGGGAGATACGCAGTATTTT. V usage is TRBV4-3 and J usage is TRBJ2-3; 10 nucleotides line up with TRBD1. With 4 bases clipped from V and 5 bases from J, the junction kept 0 bases outside the gene matches. The CDR3 is made up of 13 amino acids. The V gene's germline CDR1 is LGHNA and CDR2 YSLEER.

This chain uses TRBV9 with TRBJ2-1; possibly TRBD1 for D (5 bases). Germline V gene data show CDR1 as SGDLS and CDR2 as YYNGEE. CDR3 size: 14 residues. Trimming removed 3 bases at V and 2 bases at J, with 9 bases between. The CDR3 DNA is TGTGCCAGCAGCGCGGCAGGGACCTACAATGAGCAGTTCTTC. Translating it yields CASSAAGTYNEQFF.

In this sample, this clone turned up a few times. The V gene is TRBV27, the J gene TRBJ2-6; unclear D gene. The CDR3 has 16 amino acids. In germline, CDR1 is MNHEY, CDR2 SMNVEV (reference sequence). V was shortened by 0 bases and J by 0 bases, with 6 bases between the two germline ends. CDR3 protein: CASSLSVGSGANVLTF. CDR3 coding DNA: TGTGCCAGCAGTTTATCGGTCGGCTCTGGGGCCAACGTCCTGACTTTC.

This clone was detected a few times. The chain carries TRBV5-4 and TRBJ2-1; 10 nucleotides agree with TRBD2. Unmatched junction bases numbered 14, after V lost 2 bases and J lost 3 bases. This CDR3 has 19 amino acids. Germline CDR1 and CDR2: SGHNT and YYREEE (reference sequence). The CDR3 protein is CASSFGRRGGLADYNEQFF. CDR3 bases: TGTGCCAGCAGCTTTGGGCGACGCGGAGGACTAGCGGACTACAATGAGCAGTTCTTC.

This clone has more than one count but fewer than ten. The genes are TRBV30 and TRBJ2-4; 10 bases are a match to TRBD1. The trim removed 1 base at V and 3 bases at J, leaving 3 bases unmatched. Germline V gene data show CDR1 as GTSNPN and CDR2 as SVGIG (reference sequence). This CDR3 has 15 amino acids. The CDR3 DNA sequence: TGTGCCTGGAGTGACGGGACAGGGGTCAAAAACATTCAGTACTTC. This sequence encodes CAWSDGTGVKNIQYF.

V and J are TRBV19 and TRBJ2-1, with 7 bases identical to TRBD1. Germline V CDR1 and CDR2: LNHDA, SQIVND (reference sequence). The CDR3 runs to 12 residues. V dropped 10 bases and J dropped 5; count of bases not matched to a gene: 5. CDR3 in amino acids: CATRQGNNEQFF. The DNA of the CDR3 is TGTGCCACAAGACAGGGAAACAATGAGCAGTTCTTC. Based on the CDR3 plus reference TRBV19 and TRBJ2-1, the full variable domain is DGGITQSPKYLFRKEGQNVTLSCEQNLNHDAMYWYRQDPGQGLRLIYYSQIVNDFQKGDIAEGYSVSREKKESFPLTVTSAQKNPTAFYLCATRQGNNEQFFGPGTRLTVL.

This clone appeared a few times. The V call is TRBV9, the J call TRBJ1-1; tentatively, D is TRBD1 (6 bases). The germline V gene has CDR1 SGDLS and CDR2 YYNGEE. Trimming took off 4 bases at V and 4 bases at J, with 14 bases between the two ends. The CDR3 extends over 14 amino acids. The chain's CDR3 is CASSSPTGTTEAFF. CDR3 DNA: TGTGCCAGCAGCTCACCAACAGGGACCACTGAAGCTTTCTTT.

This chain joins TRBV30 and TRBJ2-7; 9 nucleotides line up with TRBD1. Trimming at V came to 4 bases and at J to 3 bases, leaving 4 bases not matched to a gene. This CDR3 has 13 amino acids. CDR1 is GTSNPN, CDR2 SVGIG, per germline (reference sequence). DNA for the CDR3: TGTGCCTGGACCTCGGGACAGGGCTACGAGCAGTACTTC. Its translation is CAWTSGQGYEQYF.

CDR3 DNA sequence: TGTGCCAGCAGCGTAGTGGGCCGTGGAAACACCATATATTTT. Translation: CASSVVGRGNTIYF. V usage is TRBV9 and J usage is TRBJ1-3; D gene unclear. The V end was cut by 0 bases, the J end by 3 bases, with 7 bases between. Germline V gene lookup returns CDR1 SGDLS and CDR2 YYNGEE. The CDR3 covers 14 residues. Together with reference TRBV9 and TRBJ1-3, the CDR3 gives the full variable domain: DSGVTQTPKHLITATGQRVTLRCSPRSGDLSVYWYQQSLDQGLQFLIQYYNGEERAKGNILERFSAQQFPDLHSELNLSSLELGDSALYFCASSVVGRGNTIYFGEGSWLTVV.

The rearrangement links TRBV28 to TRBJ1-5; no reliable D call. Germline V CDR1 and CDR2: MDHEN, SYDVKM. The CDR3 is 14 amino acids. Deletions cut 3 bases from V and 3 bases from J, with 9 bases between. The CDR3 spells CASSFGIYNQPQHF. The CDR3 region has the DNA TGTGCCAGCAGTTTCGGGATCTACAATCAGCCCCAGCATTTT.

In its sample, this clone was seen a few times. The chain employs TRBV29-1 and TRBJ1-1, with TRBD1 matching over 7 bases. V was clipped by 6 bases and J by 5 bases; unmatched bases: 9. The CDR3 totals 13 residues. CDR1 is SQVTM and CDR2 is ANQGSEA in the germline V gene. The CDR3 DNA reads TGCAGCGTAATAAACAGGGGTGGAACTGAAGCTTTCTTT. This codes for CSVINRGGTEAFF. The full variable domain, completed using reference TRBV29-1 and TRBJ1-1, is SAVISQKPSRDICQRGTSLTIQCQVDSQVTMMFWYRQQPGQSLTLIATANQGSEATYESGFVIDKFPISRPNLTFSTLTVSNMSPEDSSIYLCSVINRGGTEAFFGQGTRLTVV.

This clone has a handful of counts. The V gene is TRBV19, the J gene TRBJ2-1; maybe TRBD1 (5 bases). Germline V CDR1 and CDR2: LNHDA, SQIVND (reference sequence). Trimming removed 3 bases at V and 3 bases at J, with 18 bases between. This CDR3 has 17 residues. DNA of the CDR3: TGTGCCAGTAGTATGGGGCGCCTCCGCACCTTCTACAATGAGCAGTTCTTC. This codes for CASSMGRLRTFYNEQFF. Based on the CDR3 plus reference TRBV19 and TRBJ2-1, the full variable domain is DGGITQSPKYLFRKEGQNVTLSCEQNLNHDAMYWYRQDPGQGLRLIYYSQIVNDFQKGDIAEGYSVSREKKESFPLTVTSAQKNPTAFYLCASSMGRLRTFYNEQFFGPGTRLTVL.

The chain joins TRBV2 to TRBJ1-6; tentatively, D is TRBD1 (5 bases). This CDR3 is built from 15 residues. Per the germline V gene, CDR1 is SNHLY and CDR2 is FYNNEI. Trimming stripped 4 bases from V and 7 bases from J, with 14 bases between. CDR3 nucleotide sequence: TGTGCCAGCAGTGCCCAGGGTAAGGCGAATTCACCCCTCCACTTT. It specifies CASSAQGKANSPLHF. The variable domain in full, completed from reference TRBV2 and TRBJ1-6, reads EPEVTQTPSHQVTQMGQEVILRCVPISNHLYFYWYRQILGQKVEFLVSFYNNEISEKSEIFDDQFSVERPDGSNFTLKIRSTKLEDSAMYFCASSAQGKANSPLHFGNGTRLTVT.

The gene calls are TRBV27 and TRBJ2-7, with a weak D call TRBD2 (6 bases). V lost 5 bases, J lost 7 bases, and 15 bases lay in between. Germline V gene lookup returns CDR1 MNHEY and CDR2 SMNVEV (reference sequence). There are 13 residues in the CDR3. Here the CDR3 DNA reads TGTGCCAGCAGTAGGGAGGAATTGGGTGAGCAGTACTTC. Translated, it gives CASSREELGEQYF.

CDR3 sequence (DNA): TGTGCCTGGAGTTCGGACAGGGGTGGATGGCAGCCCCAGCATTTT. This encodes CAWSSDRGGWQPQHF. The rearrangement links TRBV30 to TRBJ1-5; 9 nucleotides line up with TRBD1. The CDR3 length is 15 residues. CDR1 is GTSNPN, CDR2 SVGIG, per germline (reference sequence). V was pared by 2 bases and J by 7 bases, with 9 bases of the junction left unmatched.

This chain uses TRBV6-5 with TRBJ2-1; the D gene is possibly TRBD2 (6 bases). The CDR3 sequence is 14 residues long. V was cut by 2 bases and J by 12 bases, with 17 bases left in between. CDR1 is MNHEY, CDR2 SVGAGI, per germline. The CDR3 coding sequence is TGTGCCAGCAGTTACGCTAGCGCGGGATGGGGGCAGTTCTTC. Protein: CASSYASAGWGQFF.